This T cell receptor beta chain was captured by sequencing in a study of early T cells in non-severe SARS-CoV-2 infection (dated by TCRdb to about 2021). Looking at the study overall: Because TCR sequencing relied on bulk RNA taken from unsorted whole blood, pairing of alpha and beta chains was not possible.

On this clonotype: No antigen is known for it. No base quality values were provided; no much bigger clone lies one nucleotide off.

General findings and caveats noted by the study authors: VDJdb matching was skewed toward anti-spike CD8 responses and likely underestimated virus-specific expansions by missing private and CD4 specificities.

The CDR3 goes from the cysteine to the phenylalanine over 14 residues. Only the CDR3 DNA is retained, 42 bases long and in frame from the first base. V is clipped by 6 bases and J by 7 bases, and the sequence between their germline boundaries is 13 bases long. From the germline V gene, CDR1 is SNHLY and CDR2 is FYNNEI. Libraries came from 5' RACE. The instrument given in TCRdb is NextSeq 500. To correct for sequencing error and PCR bias, the TCR library protocol tagged individual cDNA molecules with unique molecular identifiers. Sequencing covered both TCR alpha and beta chains, and within each sample the abundances of alpha and beta sequences were tightly co-correlated. The study's processing was this. Decombinator V4 was used to perform V gene, J gene and CDR3 annotation of TCR sequences. TCRs were defined as expanded if a significant change between any two time points was detected under a Poisson model with p below 0.0001. Abundances of TCRs were expressed as counts per million after normalisation to the total number of TCRs sequenced in each sample. MAIT TCRs were defined by TRAV1-2 paired with TRAJ12, TRAJ20 or TRAJ33, and iNKT TCRs by TRAV10 paired with TRAJ18. VDJdb, accessed 1 November 2021, was searched for CMV, EBV and SARS-CoV-2 annotated TCRs, with TCRs annotated for multiple antigens excluded. TCRdb reprocessing: public reads trimmed at Q25 with fastp, clones called with MiXCR, in-frame beta chains kept. Each CDR3 protein gets just one entry, which takes the most common genes and DNA from the rows behind it. TCRdb, not the authors, supplied the V and J calls. The sample contains tens of thousands of distinct CDR3 sequences, 13% of them found a single time. The top ten clonotypes cover roughly 4.2% of the sample.

The study was a case-control design nested within a healthcare worker cohort in London, UK, with weekly nasopharyngeal swab PCR tests and blood sampling. Healthcare workers were recruited during the week of the UK lockdown, between 23 and 31 March 2020, and followed weekly for up to roughly 15 weeks. Sequences were obtained from whole blood. The TCR originated in an adult who was a healthcare worker with PCR-confirmed SARS-CoV-2 infection or an uninfected control (not recorded which). The V and J genes are TRBV2 and TRBJ1-6; the D region possibly corresponds to TRBD1 (6 bases align). For the CDR3, the sequence is CASRQGAVNSPLHF. The DNA sequence is given as TGTGCCAGCAGACAGGGAGCCGTAAATTCACCCCTCCACTTT. The CDR3 plus the reference TRBV2 and TRBJ1-6 genes for the other parts give the full variable domain: EPEVTQTPSHQVTQMGQEVILRCVPISNHLYFYWYRQILGQKVEFLVSFYNNEISEKSEIFDDQFSVERPDGSNFTLKIRSTKLEDSAMYFCASRQGAVNSPLHFGNGTRLTVT.